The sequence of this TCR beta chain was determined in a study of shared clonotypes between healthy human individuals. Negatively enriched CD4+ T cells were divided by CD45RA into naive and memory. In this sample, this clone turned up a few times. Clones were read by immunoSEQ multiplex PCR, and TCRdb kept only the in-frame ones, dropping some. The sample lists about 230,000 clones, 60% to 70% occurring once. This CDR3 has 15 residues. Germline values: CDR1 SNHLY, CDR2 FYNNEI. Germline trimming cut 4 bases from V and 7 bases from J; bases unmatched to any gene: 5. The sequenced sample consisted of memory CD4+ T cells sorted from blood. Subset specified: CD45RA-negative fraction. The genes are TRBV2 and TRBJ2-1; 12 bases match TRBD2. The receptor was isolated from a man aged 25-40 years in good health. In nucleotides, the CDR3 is TGTGCCAGCAGTGCTCGACTAGCGGGAGTAAATGAGCAGTTCTTC. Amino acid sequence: CASSARLAGVNEQFF.